This TCR beta chain was captured by sequencing in a study of regulatory and conventional T cells in RAG deficiency. Whole-study findings and limits: Omenn patients showed >90% Treg-Tconv overlap and shorter CDR3 lengths. Omenn syndrome and CID/AS patients had roughly 100-fold fewer unique Treg TCR beta sequences, versus 8 to 10-fold elsewhere.

As to this clone: Its antigen is not known. Other DNA sequences from this sample encode an identical CDR3 as well.

Blood CD4+ CD25-low CD127-high conventional T cells supplied the genomic DNA template. V trimming: 4 bases; J trimming: 1 base; junction bases outside the gene matches: 1. The CDR3 length is 13 residues. CDR1 is MNHNY and CDR2 is SVGAGI in the germline V gene (reference sequence). Measured with immunoSEQ multiplex PCR; TCRdb has only the in-frame clones, and not every one. This sample has 24,000 or so clones; just under 95% occur once, and the top ten carry less than 0.95%. The same data also contributed to another study, on regulatory T cells. That work states: The PCR used 52 TRBV and 13 TRBJ primers.

The sample comprised CD4+ T cells sorted from blood. The chain recombines TRBV6-6 with TRBJ2-7; 7 bases are a match to TRBD2. This TCR was recovered from a human donor in good health. This chain's CDR3 is CASSFGGSYEQYF. The CDR3, as DNA: TGTGCCAGCAGTTTCGGGGGGTCCTACGAGCAGTACTTC.